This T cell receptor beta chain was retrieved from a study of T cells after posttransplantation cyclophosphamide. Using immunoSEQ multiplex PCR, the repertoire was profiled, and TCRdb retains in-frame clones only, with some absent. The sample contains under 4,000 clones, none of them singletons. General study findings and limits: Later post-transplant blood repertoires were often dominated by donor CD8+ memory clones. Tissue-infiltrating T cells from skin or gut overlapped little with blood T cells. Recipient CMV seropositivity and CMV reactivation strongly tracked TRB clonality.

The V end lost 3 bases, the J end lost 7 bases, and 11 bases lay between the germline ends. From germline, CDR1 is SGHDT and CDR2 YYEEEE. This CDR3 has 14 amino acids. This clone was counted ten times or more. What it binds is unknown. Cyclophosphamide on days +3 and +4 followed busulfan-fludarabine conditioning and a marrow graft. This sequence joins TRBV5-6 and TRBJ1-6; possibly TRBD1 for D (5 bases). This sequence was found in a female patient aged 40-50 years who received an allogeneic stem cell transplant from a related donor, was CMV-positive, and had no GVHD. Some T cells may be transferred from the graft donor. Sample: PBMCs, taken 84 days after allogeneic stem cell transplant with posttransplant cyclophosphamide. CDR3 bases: TGTGCCAGCAGCTCGGGACTCTTAAATTCACCCCTCCACTTT. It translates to CASSSGLLNSPLHF.